The entry that follows covers one TCR beta chain sequence. The data are from a study of OX40 agonist ivuxolimab in advanced cancers. Study details: Those treated in dose escalation had hepatocellular carcinoma, melanoma, renal cell cancer or head and neck cancer. Two patients with cutaneous melanoma and one with hepatocellular carcinoma, three in total, showed partial responses.

CDR3 length: 13 amino acids. Per germline, CDR1 SGDLS and CDR2 YYNGEE. The V end lost 4 bases, the J end lost 6 bases, and 13 bases lay between the germline ends. This table comes from immunoSEQ multiplex PCR, and its TCRdb copy is limited to in-frame clones, with some not included. The sample lists about 79,000 clones; approximately 85% were seen once. Specimen: CD4+ or CD8+ T cells sorted from blood, collected in a trial of the OX40 agonist ivuxolimab. The chain combines TRBV9 with TRBJ1-2; tentatively, D is TRBD1 (6 bases). The TCR originated in an adult with an advanced solid tumor such as melanoma, head and neck, liver or kidney cancer. The CDR3 is CASSPRTADGYTF. The CDR3 nucleotides read TGTGCCAGCAGCCCCAGGACAGCTGATGGCTACACCTTC. Drawing the rest from reference TRBV9 and TRBJ1-2, the complete variable domain is DSGVTQTPKHLITATGQRVTLRCSPRSGDLSVYWYQQSLDQGLQFLIQYYNGEERAKGNILERFSAQQFPDLHSELNLSSLELGDSALYFCASSPRTADGYTFGSGTRLTVV.